This T cell receptor beta chain was profiled in a study of identical twins (dated by TCRdb to about 2016). Broadly, across the study: To test whether fetal clonotypes persist, this study deep-sequenced TCR alpha and beta repertoires from monozygotic twins, from unrelated adults of various ages, and from cord blood. Replicate twin experiments were performed at different times using different library preparation protocols to rule out contamination. The research as a whole found: Compared with coincidental sharing between unrelated individuals, out-of-frame TCR alpha sequences shared between twins had an excess of sequences with low generation probability. Abundant cord blood beta clonotypes had fewer insertions, young adult naive repertoires showed a similar but weaker trend, and memory repertoires showed no such trend. Invariant T cells such as MAIT and iNKT could partly confound zero-insertion analyses, though diverse VJ usage argued against this for most clonotypes. Conclusions relied on cross-sectional statistical analysis, since the same donors could not be followed over many years. Excess twin sharing in beta out-of-frame sequences was weaker because fewer shared sequences lowered the signal-to-noise ratio. Recombination models systematically underestimated out-of-frame TCR alpha sharing in monozygotic twins but agreed with sharing between unrelated individuals.

The library was made by 5' RACE. The instrument given in TCRdb is Illumina HiSeq 2000. A universal primer binding site was introduced by template switching, and a unique molecular identifier was present in the final cDNA, enabling accurate counting of TCR cDNA molecules. First-strand cDNA for TCR alpha and beta chains was synthesized from specific primers in the conserved constant-segment region. To control for contamination, every cDNA library was double barcoded, receiving both a SMART-Mk sample barcode and Illumina barcodes. TruSeq adapter sequences along with Illumina sample barcodes were introduced in two successive PCR steps. Sequencing of the TCR alpha and beta cDNA libraries was done on the Illumina HiSeq platform using custom primers. As for the authors' bioinformatics: Unique molecular identifiers were extracted from raw reads with MiGEC, and CDR3 positions were determined with MiXCR. For each individual, recombination models were inferred using an EM algorithm with the repgenHMM and IGoR tools. The analysis of shared clonotypes was done with the tcR package in R, with sharing normalized by the product of cloneset sizes. Out-of-frame nonproductive sequences were analyzed to study raw recombination free of thymic and clonal selection effects. In-frame beta chains were kept once TCRdb had trimmed the public reads at Q25 with fastp and called clones with MiXCR. Rows with one shared CDR3 protein collapse into an entry with the most common genes and DNA. The V and J calls, along with clone size, are taken from TCRdb and not from the paper's own processing. The sample data list 200,000 or so distinct CDR3 sequences, and more than 15% of these were observed just once. The top ten clonotypes cover 35% to 50% of the sample.

This clonotype was found a few times. What this receptor recognizes is not known. No base qualities exist here, and no much larger clone lies one base off it. The germline V gene encodes CDR1 KGHSY and CDR2 FQNENV. V lost 1 base and J lost 0 bases; the stretch between them is 6 bases long. The CDR3 spans 15 residues, from the cysteine through the phenylalanine. This entry keeps only the CDR3 DNA: 45 bases, framed from base 1. All donors were healthy Caucasians. Three pairs of female monozygotic twins, all aged about 18 to 29 years, made up the twin cohort. CD4+ and CD8+ T cell populations were isolated with positive isolation kits from Invitrogen. The sample was also linked to a second study, of T cells expressing NK-cell markers. The second investigation adds: In sorted CD3+CD56+NKG2C+, CD3+CD56+NKG2C- and CD3+CD56-NKG2C+ T-cell subsets from several donors, TCR beta-chain repertoires were profiled. Seven of the eight sequenced donors were HCMV-seropositive and one was HCMV-seronegative. In several experiments an anti-gammadeltaTCR antibody was added to restrict sorting to alphabetaTCR-expressing T cells. For roughly six donors, the dominant CD3+CD56+NKG2C+ clonotypes were among the top 10 CD8+ clonotypes and accounted for roughly 1.0-8% of CD8+ T cells. Those dominant clonotypes were again the most abundant among CD3+CD56-NKG2C+ cells in a handful of donors, at about 28.3-65%. Whether the expanded NKG2C-expressing T cell clones were specific for HCMV antigens was left unclear. The eight sequenced donors were randomly selected healthy volunteers, three men and five women. HCMV serostatus was determined by detecting HCMV-specific IgG in serum with a commercial ELISA kit. MIGEC was used to demultiplex reads and group reads by UMI, and MiTCR was used to assemble and quantify clonotypes. To remove erroneous sequences, TCR cDNA sequences were retained only when supported by two or more reads. Downstream repertoire analysis used the tcR package, and clonotypes were matched across fractions by CDR3 nucleotide sequence plus V segment. VDJmatch was used to annotate antigen specificity against VDJdb, with one amino acid substitution allowed in CDR3.

The TCR was taken from a young woman in good health. Material for sequencing was CD8+ T cells sorted from blood. The chain was built from TRBV16 and TRBJ2-2, with the D gene uncertain. The CDR3 region reads CASSQWAANTGELFF. In nucleotide form, the sequence is TGTGCCAGCAGCCAATGGGCTGCGAACACCGGGGAGCTGTTTTTT.